This T cell receptor beta chain was captured by sequencing in a study of T cell responses to AZD1222 COVID-19 vaccine. Across the study: Pooled samples include second doses given at about 4 or 12 weeks.

Produced via immunoSEQ multiplex PCR; TCRdb's table is partial and in-frame only. The sample comprises 96,000 or so clones, approximately 90% of which are singletons, and around 1.5% rests with the top ten. The length of the CDR3 is 15 residues. The ends lost 4 bases at V and 0 bases at J; junction bases unmatched: 4. CDR1 is KGHSH and CDR2 is LQKENI in the germline V gene. Study observations and caveats: Seropositive at baseline were only 5 or 6 AZD1222 recipients.

In the case of this clone: Its target is unknown.

This chain uses TRBV18 with TRBJ1-2; 8 bases are shared with TRBD1. The clonotype originates from an adult in good health. Sequencing was performed on peripheral blood, taken on day 0 of AZD1222 vaccination. The chain's CDR3 is CASSRGTGPNYGYTF. CDR3 DNA sequence: TGTGCCAGCTCACGGGGGACAGGACCTAACTATGGCTACACCTTC.